These T cell receptor beta chains were read from a single sample in a study of metastatic and nonmetastatic thyroid tumors. With MiXCR, TCRdb called clones anew from the PCR reads. The sample lists about 53,000 clones; 20% were seen once. The specimen sequenced was blood. Receptors were obtained from a female donor with papillary thyroid cancer or a benign thyroid nodule (not recorded which). Some clones in this sample may be carry-over from other donors' samples. Both conserved end residues are part of each CDR3. The order of the fields is CDR3 protein, CDR3 DNA, V gene, D gene, CDR3 length, J gene, clone size. A D gene is named only where the DNA matches it firmly. Clone size is stated in some rows and not others, as once, few, many or a class when expanded.

CDR3 protein: CASTSRQGREVVPNYGYTF; CDR3 DNA: TGTGCCAGCACCTCGCGACAAGGACGGGAAGTCGTGCCTAACTATGGCTACACCTTC; V gene: TRBV6-5; D gene: -; CDR3 length: 19; J gene: TRBJ1-2; clone size: many
CDR3 protein: CASSPSGTAYNSPLHF; CDR3 DNA: TGTGCCAGCTCACCATCCGGGACGGCTTATAATTCACCCCTCCACTTT; V gene: TRBV18; D gene: -; CDR3 length: 16; J gene: TRBJ1-6; clone size: few
CDR3 protein: CASSSPDLANTGELFF; CDR3 DNA: TGTGCCAGCAGTTCCCCGGACTTAGCGAACACCGGGGAGCTGTTTTTT; V gene: TRBV28; D gene: -; CDR3 length: 16; J gene: TRBJ2-2; clone size: many
CDR3 protein: CASSKATGEMDEQYF; CDR3 DNA: TGCGCCAGCAGCAAGGCGACAGGGGAGATGGACGAGCAGTACTTC; V gene: TRBV5-1; D gene: TRBD1; CDR3 length: 15; J gene: TRBJ2-7; clone size: many
CDR3 protein: CASSDSYTTYEQYF; CDR3 DNA: TGTGCCAGCAGTGATAGTTACACCACCTACGAGCAGTACTTC; V gene: TRBV2; D gene: -; CDR3 length: 14; J gene: TRBJ2-7; clone size: medium-sized
CDR3 protein: CASSTSGTVYGYTF; CDR3 DNA: TGTGCCAGCAGCACGTCCGGGACAGTCTATGGCTACACCTTC; V gene: TRBV7-9; D gene: TRBD1; CDR3 length: 14; J gene: TRBJ1-2; clone size: many
CDR3 protein: CASSDPRGDRGLDGYTF; CDR3 DNA: TGTGCCAGTAGCGACCCAAGAGGGGACAGAGGTTTAGATGGCTACACCTTC; V gene: TRBV19; D gene: TRBD1; CDR3 length: 17; J gene: TRBJ1-2; clone size: -
CDR3 protein: CASRKRSPGARNTEAFF; CDR3 DNA: TGTGCCAGCAGAAAAAGGTCTCCGGGGGCTCGGAACACTGAAGCTTTCTTT; V gene: TRBV12-3/TRBV12-4; D gene: -; CDR3 length: 17; J gene: TRBJ1-1; clone size: many
CDR3 protein: CASSCETGTSYEQYF; CDR3 DNA: TGTGCCAGCAGCTGCGAGACAGGGACATCCTACGAGCAGTACTTC; V gene: TRBV7-6; D gene: TRBD1; CDR3 length: 15; J gene: TRBJ2-7; clone size: -
CDR3 protein: CASIQTDVSAYGYTF; CDR3 DNA: TGTGCCAGCATCCAAACGGACGTATCTGCCTATGGCTACACCTTC; V gene: TRBV3-1; D gene: -; CDR3 length: 15; J gene: TRBJ1-2; clone size: -
CDR3 protein: CASRGGHLSGYTF; CDR3 DNA: TGTGCCAGCAGGGGCGGCCACCTTAGTGGCTACACCTTC; V gene: TRBV2; D gene: -; CDR3 length: 13; J gene: TRBJ1-2; clone size: many
CDR3 protein: CVSSQPDSTTNEKLSF; CDR3 DNA: TGTGTCAGCAGCCAACCGGACTCAACAACTAATGAAAAACTGTCTTTT; V gene: TRBV3-1; D gene: -; CDR3 length: 16; J gene: TRBJ1-4; clone size: -
CDR3 protein: CASSFAAWLNYGYTF; CDR3 DNA: TGTGCCAGCAGTTTCGCGGCATGGCTGAACTATGGCTACACCTTC; V gene: TRBV28; D gene: -; CDR3 length: 15; J gene: TRBJ1-2; clone size: -
CDR3 protein: CATSEPDSNQPQHF; CDR3 DNA: TGTGCCACCAGTGAGCCCGACAGCAATCAGCCCCAGCATTTT; V gene: TRBV24-1; D gene: -; CDR3 length: 14; J gene: TRBJ1-5; clone size: many
CDR3 protein: CAISFTPNGYTF; CDR3 DNA: TGTGCCATCAGTTTTACGCCTAACGGCTACACCTTC; V gene: TRBV28; D gene: -; CDR3 length: 12; J gene: TRBJ1-2; clone size: -
CDR3 protein: CASSETGRGLDEQFF; CDR3 DNA: TGTGCCAGCAGTGAAACGGGCAGGGGGCTCGATGAGCAGTTCTTC; V gene: TRBV2; D gene: TRBD1; CDR3 length: 15; J gene: TRBJ2-1; clone size: many
CDR3 protein: CSASRDYGYTF; CDR3 DNA: TGCAGTGCTAGCAGGGACTATGGCTACACCTTC; V gene: TRBV20-1; D gene: -; CDR3 length: 11; J gene: TRBJ1-2; clone size: many
CDR3 protein: CASSLAVGTEETQYF; CDR3 DNA: TGCGCCAGCAGCTTGGCCGTAGGGACAGAAGAGACCCAGTACTTC; V gene: TRBV5-1; D gene: TRBD1; CDR3 length: 15; J gene: TRBJ2-5; clone size: many
CDR3 protein: CASKTPHGVYEQYF; CDR3 DNA: TGTGCCAGCAAAACCCCCCATGGGGTCTATGAGCAGTACTTC; V gene: TRBV28; D gene: -; CDR3 length: 14; J gene: TRBJ2-7; clone size: -
CDR3 protein: CAWRPLGTGRFEAFF; CDR3 DNA: TGTGCCTGGAGACCCCTCGGGACAGGGAGATTTGAAGCTTTCTTT; V gene: TRBV30; D gene: TRBD1; CDR3 length: 15; J gene: TRBJ1-1; clone size: many
CDR3 protein: CASCPGTGDYEQYF; CDR3 DNA: TGTGCCAGCTGCCCCGGGACAGGGGACTACGAGCAGTACTTC; V gene: TRBV6-1; D gene: TRBD1; CDR3 length: 14; J gene: TRBJ2-7; clone size: many
CDR3 protein: CASSVVVTSATDTQYF; CDR3 DNA: TGCGCCAGCAGCGTAGTCGTGACTAGCGCGACAGATACGCAGTATTTT; V gene: TRBV5-1; D gene: TRBD2; CDR3 length: 16; J gene: TRBJ2-3; clone size: -
CDR3 protein: CASSFGPQGRDYGYTF; CDR3 DNA: TGCGCCAGCAGTTTCGGGCCGCAAGGTCGGGACTATGGCTACACCTTC; V gene: TRBV28; D gene: -; CDR3 length: 16; J gene: TRBJ1-2; clone size: -
CDR3 protein: CASTRGSDGYTF; CDR3 DNA: TGTGCCAGCACCAGGGGCTCGGATGGCTACACCTTC; V gene: TRBV6-1; D gene: -; CDR3 length: 12; J gene: TRBJ1-2; clone size: few
CDR3 protein: CASSLGLQGQGTQYF; CDR3 DNA: TGCGCCAGCAGCTTAGGTTTGCAGGGCCAAGGTACCCAGTACTTC; V gene: TRBV5-1; D gene: -; CDR3 length: 15; J gene: TRBJ2-5; clone size: -
CDR3 protein: CASSSSSIGTYEQYF; CDR3 DNA: TGTGCCAGCAGTTCCTCCTCAATCGGCACCTACGAGCAGTACTTC; V gene: TRBV6-5; D gene: -; CDR3 length: 15; J gene: TRBJ2-7; clone size: -
CDR3 protein: CASSEGGARGGEQYF; CDR3 DNA: TGCGCCAGCAGTGAGGGCGGGGCAAGGGGTGGCGAGCAGTACTTC; V gene: TRBV6-1; D gene: -; CDR3 length: 15; J gene: TRBJ2-7; clone size: -
CDR3 protein: CASSTRSGYYEQYF; CDR3 DNA: TGTGCCAGCAGTACCCGTAGCGGCTACTACGAGCAGTACTTC; V gene: TRBV6-1; D gene: -; CDR3 length: 14; J gene: TRBJ2-7; clone size: -
CDR3 protein: CASSSDRGPYGYTF; CDR3 DNA: TGTGCCAGCAGTTCCGACAGGGGGCCCTATGGCTACACCTTC; V gene: TRBV28; D gene: TRBD1; CDR3 length: 14; J gene: TRBJ1-2; clone size: many
CDR3 protein: CASSYSTANYGYTF; CDR3 DNA: TGTGCCAGCAGTTACTCGACAGCTAACTATGGCTACACCTTC; V gene: TRBV6-5; D gene: -; CDR3 length: 14; J gene: TRBJ1-2; clone size: many
CDR3 protein: CASSIISEDYNEQFF; CDR3 DNA: TGTGCCAGTAGTATTATCAGCGAAGACTACAATGAGCAGTTCTTC; V gene: TRBV19; D gene: -; CDR3 length: 15; J gene: TRBJ2-1; clone size: few
CDR3 protein: CSARAGSAYEQYF; CDR3 DNA: TGCAGTGCTAGAGCCGGCTCAGCCTACGAGCAGTACTTC; V gene: TRBV20-1; D gene: -; CDR3 length: 13; J gene: TRBJ2-7; clone size: many
CDR3 protein: CASSLAHPGGDTQYF; CDR3 DNA: TGCGCCAGCAGCTTGGCCCACCCCGGAGGCGATACGCAGTATTTT; V gene: TRBV5-1; D gene: -; CDR3 length: 15; J gene: TRBJ2-3; clone size: many
CDR3 protein: CATSLTGEGETQYF; CDR3 DNA: TGTGCCACCAGCTTGACAGGGGAGGGAGAGACCCAGTACTTC; V gene: TRBV24-1; D gene: -; CDR3 length: 14; J gene: TRBJ2-5; clone size: many
CDR3 protein: CAGSLVQGGETQYF; CDR3 DNA: TGTGCCGGCAGCTTAGTGCAGGGAGGAGAGACCCAGTACTTC; V gene: TRBV7-3; D gene: -; CDR3 length: 14; J gene: TRBJ2-5; clone size: -
CDR3 protein: CSASWEEQYF; CDR3 DNA: TGCAGTGCAAGTTGGGAAGAGCAGTACTTC; V gene: TRBV20-1; D gene: -; CDR3 length: 10; J gene: TRBJ2-7; clone size: many
CDR3 protein: CASSVQTSGCYTF; CDR3 DNA: TGTGCCAGCAGTGTCCAGACATCTGGATGCTACACCTTC; V gene: TRBV28; D gene: -; CDR3 length: 13; J gene: TRBJ1-2; clone size: -
CDR3 protein: CASSLRPGPSTDTQYF; CDR3 DNA: TGTGCCAGCAGCTTAAGGCCTGGACCTTCCACAGATACGCAGTATTTT; V gene: TRBV7-3; D gene: -; CDR3 length: 16; J gene: TRBJ2-3; clone size: many
CDR3 protein: CSARDSAAGDRPSLFGPGTQYF; CDR3 DNA: -; V gene: TRBV20-1; D gene: -; CDR3 length: 22; J gene: TRBJ2-5; clone size: -